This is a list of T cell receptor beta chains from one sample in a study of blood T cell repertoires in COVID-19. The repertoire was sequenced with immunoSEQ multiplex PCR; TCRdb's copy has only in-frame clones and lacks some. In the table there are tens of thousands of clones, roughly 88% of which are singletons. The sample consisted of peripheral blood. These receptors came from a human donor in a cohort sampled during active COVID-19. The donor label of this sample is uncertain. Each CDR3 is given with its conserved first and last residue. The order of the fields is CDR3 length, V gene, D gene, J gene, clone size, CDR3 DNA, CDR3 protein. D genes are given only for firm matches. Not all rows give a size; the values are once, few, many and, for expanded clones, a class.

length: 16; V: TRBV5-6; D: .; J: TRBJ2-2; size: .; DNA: TGTGCCAGCAGCTTTTTGTCAGGGGGGTCTGCCGGGGAGCTGTTTTTT; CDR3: CASSFLSGGSAGELFF
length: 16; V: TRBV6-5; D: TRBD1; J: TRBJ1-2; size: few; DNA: TGTGCCAGCAGTTACGTGAGGACAGGGGGTAACTATGGCTACACCTTC; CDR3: CASSYVRTGGNYGYTF
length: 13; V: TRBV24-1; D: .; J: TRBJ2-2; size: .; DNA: TGTGCCACCAGTGATTCGTACACCGGGGAGCTGTTTTTT; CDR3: CATSDSYTGELFF
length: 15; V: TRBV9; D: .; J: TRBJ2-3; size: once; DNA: TGTGCCAGCAGCGTAGAACAGGGAGTGGCAGATACGCAGTATTTT; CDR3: CASSVEQGVADTQYF
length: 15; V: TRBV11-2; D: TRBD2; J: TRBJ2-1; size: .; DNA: TGTGCCAGCAACCCTAGCGGGTCGTCCTACAATGAGCAGTTCTTC; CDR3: CASNPSGSSYNEQFF
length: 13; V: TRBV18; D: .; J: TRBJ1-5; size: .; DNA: TGTGCCAGCTCAGCAGGGGTAAATCAGCCCCAGCATTTT; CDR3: CASSAGVNQPQHF
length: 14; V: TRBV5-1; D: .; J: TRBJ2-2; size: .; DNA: TGCGCCAGCAGCTTGGGAGGGGGCACCGGGGAGCTGTTTTTT; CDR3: CASSLGGGTGELFF
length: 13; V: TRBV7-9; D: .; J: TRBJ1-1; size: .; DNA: TGTGCCAGCAGCCTAACAGAGGGCACTGAAGCTTTCTTT; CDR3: CASSLTEGTEAFF
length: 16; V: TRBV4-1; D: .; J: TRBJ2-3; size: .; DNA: TGCGCCAGCAGCCAAGTCGTGGCTGCGGTCCGAGATACGCAGTATTTT; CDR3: CASSQVVAAVRDTQYF
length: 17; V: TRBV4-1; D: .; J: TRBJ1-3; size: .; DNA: TGCGCCAGCAGCGATACGTTCCCCAGGGGTACTAGAAACACCATATATTTT; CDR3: CASSDTFPRGTRNTIYF
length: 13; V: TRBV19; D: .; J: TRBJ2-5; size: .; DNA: TGTGCCTCCGCCGGGGGTCGTCAAGAGACCCAGTACTTC; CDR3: CASAGGRQETQYF
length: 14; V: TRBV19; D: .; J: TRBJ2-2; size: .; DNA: TGTGCCAGTAGTACCGGGACTTTCACGGGGGAGCTGTTTTTT; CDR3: CASSTGTFTGELFF
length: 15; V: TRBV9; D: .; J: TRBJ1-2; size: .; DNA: TGTGCCAGCAGCCCTTCTGGGGCAGCTAACTATGGCTACACCTTC; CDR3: CASSPSGAANYGYTF
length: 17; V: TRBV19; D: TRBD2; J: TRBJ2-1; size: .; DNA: TGTGCCAGTAGTATAGATAGGCGGGGGGGCCTTCCGGGAGAGCAGTTCTTC; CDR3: CASSIDRRGGLPGEQFF
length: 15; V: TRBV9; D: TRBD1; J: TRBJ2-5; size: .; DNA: TGTGCCAGCAGCGTCTGGACAGGGGGGGCTGAGACCCAGTACTTC; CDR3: CASSVWTGGAETQYF
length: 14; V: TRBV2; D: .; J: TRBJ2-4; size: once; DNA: TGTGCCAGCAGTCCAAGACAGCTTAAAAACATTCAGTACTTC; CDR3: CASSPRQLKNIQYF
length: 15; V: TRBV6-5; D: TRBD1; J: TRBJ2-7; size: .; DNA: TGTGCCAGCAGTTACGCCCCGGACAGGGGCTACGAGCAGTACTTC; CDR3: CASSYAPDRGYEQYF
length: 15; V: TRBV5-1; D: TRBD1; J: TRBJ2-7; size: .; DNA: TGCGCCAGCAGCGGTGGGACAGGGCGGGCTGGTGAGCAGTACTTC; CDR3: CASSGGTGRAGEQYF
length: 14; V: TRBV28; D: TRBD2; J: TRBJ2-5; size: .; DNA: TGTGCCAGCAGGGGACTAGCGGGGGGAGAGACCCAGTACTTC; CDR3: CASRGLAGGETQYF
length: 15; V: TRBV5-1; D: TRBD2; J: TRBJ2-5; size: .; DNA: TGCGCCAGCAGCTTGGGCGGGGGATCGGCCAAGACCCAGTACTTC; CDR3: CASSLGGGSAKTQYF
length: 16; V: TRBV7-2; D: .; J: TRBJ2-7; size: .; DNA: TGTGCCAGCAGCTTGGGGTCTGACAGCTCCTCCTACGAGCAGTACTTC; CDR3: CASSLGSDSSSYEQYF
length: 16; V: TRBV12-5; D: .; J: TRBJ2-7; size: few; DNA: TGTGCTAGTGGTTTGGCGGGACACTCAAACTCCTACGAGCAGTACTTC; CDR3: CASGLAGHSNSYEQYF